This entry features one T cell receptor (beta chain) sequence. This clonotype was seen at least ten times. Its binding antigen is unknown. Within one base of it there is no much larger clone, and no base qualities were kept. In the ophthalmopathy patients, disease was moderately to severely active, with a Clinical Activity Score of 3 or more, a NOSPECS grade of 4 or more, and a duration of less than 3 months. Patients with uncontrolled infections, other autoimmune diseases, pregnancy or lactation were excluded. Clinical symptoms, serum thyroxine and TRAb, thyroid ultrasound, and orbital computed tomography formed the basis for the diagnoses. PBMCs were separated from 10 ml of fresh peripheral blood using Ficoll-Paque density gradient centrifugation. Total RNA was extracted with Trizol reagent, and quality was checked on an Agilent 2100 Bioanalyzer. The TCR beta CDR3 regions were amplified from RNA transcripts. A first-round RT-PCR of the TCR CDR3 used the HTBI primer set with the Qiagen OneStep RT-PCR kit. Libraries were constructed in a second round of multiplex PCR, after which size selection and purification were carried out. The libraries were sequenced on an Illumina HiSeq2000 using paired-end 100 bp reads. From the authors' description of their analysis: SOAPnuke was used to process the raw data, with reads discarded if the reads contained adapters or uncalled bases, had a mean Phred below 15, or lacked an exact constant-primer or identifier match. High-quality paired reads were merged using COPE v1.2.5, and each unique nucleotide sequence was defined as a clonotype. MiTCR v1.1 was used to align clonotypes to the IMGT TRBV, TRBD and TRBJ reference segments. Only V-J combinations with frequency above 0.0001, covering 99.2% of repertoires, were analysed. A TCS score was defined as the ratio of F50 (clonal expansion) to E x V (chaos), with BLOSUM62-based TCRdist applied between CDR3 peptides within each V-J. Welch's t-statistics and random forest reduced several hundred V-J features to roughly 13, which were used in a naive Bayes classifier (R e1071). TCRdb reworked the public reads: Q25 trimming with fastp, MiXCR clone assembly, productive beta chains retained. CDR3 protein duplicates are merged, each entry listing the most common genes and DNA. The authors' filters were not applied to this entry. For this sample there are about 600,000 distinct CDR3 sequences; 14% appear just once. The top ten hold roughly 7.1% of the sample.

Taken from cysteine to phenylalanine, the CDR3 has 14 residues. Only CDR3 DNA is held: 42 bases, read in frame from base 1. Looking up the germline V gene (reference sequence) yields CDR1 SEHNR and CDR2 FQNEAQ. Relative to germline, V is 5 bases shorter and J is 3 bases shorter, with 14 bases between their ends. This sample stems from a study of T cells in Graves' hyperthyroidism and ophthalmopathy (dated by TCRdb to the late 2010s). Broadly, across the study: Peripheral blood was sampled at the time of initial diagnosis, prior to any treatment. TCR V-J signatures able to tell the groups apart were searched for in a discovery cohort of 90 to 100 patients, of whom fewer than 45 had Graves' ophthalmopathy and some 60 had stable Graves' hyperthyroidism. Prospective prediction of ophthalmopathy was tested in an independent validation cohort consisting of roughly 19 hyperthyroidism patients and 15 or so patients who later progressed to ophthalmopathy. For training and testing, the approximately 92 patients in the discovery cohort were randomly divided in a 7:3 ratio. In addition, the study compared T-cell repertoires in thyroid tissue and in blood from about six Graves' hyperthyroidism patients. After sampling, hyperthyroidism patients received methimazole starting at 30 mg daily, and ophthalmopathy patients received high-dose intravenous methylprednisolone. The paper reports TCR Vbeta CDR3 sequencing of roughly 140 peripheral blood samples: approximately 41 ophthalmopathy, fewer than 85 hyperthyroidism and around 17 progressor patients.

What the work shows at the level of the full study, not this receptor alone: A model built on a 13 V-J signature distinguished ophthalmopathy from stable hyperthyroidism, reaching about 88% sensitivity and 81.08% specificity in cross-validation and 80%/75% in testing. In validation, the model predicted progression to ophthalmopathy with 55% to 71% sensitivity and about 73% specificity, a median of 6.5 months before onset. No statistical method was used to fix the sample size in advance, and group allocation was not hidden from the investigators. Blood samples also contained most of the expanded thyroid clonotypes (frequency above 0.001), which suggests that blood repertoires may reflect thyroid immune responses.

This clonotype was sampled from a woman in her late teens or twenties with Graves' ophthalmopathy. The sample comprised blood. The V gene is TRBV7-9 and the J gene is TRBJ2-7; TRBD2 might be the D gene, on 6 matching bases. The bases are TGTGCCAGCAGCCCGGAACCGGAGGGCTACGAGCAGTACTTC. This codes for CASSPEPEGYEQYF.